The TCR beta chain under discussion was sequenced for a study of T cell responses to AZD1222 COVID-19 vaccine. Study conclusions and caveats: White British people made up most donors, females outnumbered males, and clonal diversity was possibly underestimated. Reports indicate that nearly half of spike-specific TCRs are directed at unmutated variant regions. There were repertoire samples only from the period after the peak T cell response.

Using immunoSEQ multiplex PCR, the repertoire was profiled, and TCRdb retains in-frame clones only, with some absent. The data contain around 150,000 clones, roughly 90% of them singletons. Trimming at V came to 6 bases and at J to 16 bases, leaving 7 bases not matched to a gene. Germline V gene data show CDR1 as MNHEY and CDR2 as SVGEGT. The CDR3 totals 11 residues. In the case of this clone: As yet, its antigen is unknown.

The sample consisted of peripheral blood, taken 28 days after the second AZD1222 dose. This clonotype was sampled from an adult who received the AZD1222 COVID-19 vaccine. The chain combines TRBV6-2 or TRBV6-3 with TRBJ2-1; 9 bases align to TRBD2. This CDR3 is CASSPGTSLFF. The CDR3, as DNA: TGTGCCAGCAGCCCCGGGACTAGCCTATTCTTC.